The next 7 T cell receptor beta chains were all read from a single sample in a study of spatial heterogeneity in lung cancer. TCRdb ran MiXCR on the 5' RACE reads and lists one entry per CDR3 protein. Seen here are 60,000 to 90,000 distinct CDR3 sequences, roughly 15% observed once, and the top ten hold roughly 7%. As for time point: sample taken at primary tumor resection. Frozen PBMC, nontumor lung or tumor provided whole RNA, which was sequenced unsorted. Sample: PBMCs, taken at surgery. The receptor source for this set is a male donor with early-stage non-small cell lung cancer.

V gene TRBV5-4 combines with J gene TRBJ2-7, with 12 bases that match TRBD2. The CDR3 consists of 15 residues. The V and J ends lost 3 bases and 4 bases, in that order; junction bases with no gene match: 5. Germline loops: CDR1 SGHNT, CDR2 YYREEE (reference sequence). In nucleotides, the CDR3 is TGTGCCAGCAGCTCAAAGACTAGCGGGAGTTACGAGCAGTACTTC. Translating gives CASSSKTSGSYEQYF.

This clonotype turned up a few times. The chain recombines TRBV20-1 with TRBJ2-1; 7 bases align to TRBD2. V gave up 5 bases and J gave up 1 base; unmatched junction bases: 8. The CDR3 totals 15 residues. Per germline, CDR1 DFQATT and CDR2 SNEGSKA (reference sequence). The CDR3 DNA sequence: TGCAGTGCTCGGGACTACCAAAAATCCTACAATGAGCAGTTCTTC. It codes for CSARDYQKSYNEQFF.

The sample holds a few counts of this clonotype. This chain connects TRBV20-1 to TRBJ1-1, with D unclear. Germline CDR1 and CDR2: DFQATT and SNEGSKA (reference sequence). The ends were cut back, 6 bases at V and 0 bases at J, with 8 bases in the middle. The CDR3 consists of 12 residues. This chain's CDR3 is CSALNLNTEAFF. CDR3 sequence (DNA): TGCAGTGCCCTTAACTTGAACACTGAAGCTTTCTTT.

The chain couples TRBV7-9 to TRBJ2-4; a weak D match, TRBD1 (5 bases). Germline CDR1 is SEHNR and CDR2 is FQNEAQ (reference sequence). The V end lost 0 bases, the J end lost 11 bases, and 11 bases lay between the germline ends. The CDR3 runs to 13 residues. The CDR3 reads CASSLATMTVQYF. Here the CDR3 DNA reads TGTGCCAGCAGCTTAGCAACAATGACAGTTCAGTACTTC.

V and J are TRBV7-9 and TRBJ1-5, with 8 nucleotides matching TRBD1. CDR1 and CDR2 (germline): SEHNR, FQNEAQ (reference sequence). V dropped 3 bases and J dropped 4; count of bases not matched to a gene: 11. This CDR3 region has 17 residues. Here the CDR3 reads CASSLIRGRYKNQPQHF. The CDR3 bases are TGTGCCAGCAGCTTGATCAGGGGGCGGTATAAAAATCAGCCCCAGCATTTT.

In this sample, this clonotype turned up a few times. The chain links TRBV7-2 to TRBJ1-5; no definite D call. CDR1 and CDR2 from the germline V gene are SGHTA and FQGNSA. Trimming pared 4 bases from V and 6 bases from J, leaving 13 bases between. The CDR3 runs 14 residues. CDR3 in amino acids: CASSWSVIGQPQHF. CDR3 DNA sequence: TGTGCCAGCAGCTGGTCAGTGATAGGTCAGCCCCAGCATTTT.

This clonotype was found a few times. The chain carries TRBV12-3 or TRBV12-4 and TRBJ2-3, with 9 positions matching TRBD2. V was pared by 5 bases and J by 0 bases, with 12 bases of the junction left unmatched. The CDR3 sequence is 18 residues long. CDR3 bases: TGTGCCAGCAGTCTCCGAGTGGTGCGGGAGGGGAGCACAGATACGCAGTATTTT. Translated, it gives CASSLRVVREGSTDTQYF.